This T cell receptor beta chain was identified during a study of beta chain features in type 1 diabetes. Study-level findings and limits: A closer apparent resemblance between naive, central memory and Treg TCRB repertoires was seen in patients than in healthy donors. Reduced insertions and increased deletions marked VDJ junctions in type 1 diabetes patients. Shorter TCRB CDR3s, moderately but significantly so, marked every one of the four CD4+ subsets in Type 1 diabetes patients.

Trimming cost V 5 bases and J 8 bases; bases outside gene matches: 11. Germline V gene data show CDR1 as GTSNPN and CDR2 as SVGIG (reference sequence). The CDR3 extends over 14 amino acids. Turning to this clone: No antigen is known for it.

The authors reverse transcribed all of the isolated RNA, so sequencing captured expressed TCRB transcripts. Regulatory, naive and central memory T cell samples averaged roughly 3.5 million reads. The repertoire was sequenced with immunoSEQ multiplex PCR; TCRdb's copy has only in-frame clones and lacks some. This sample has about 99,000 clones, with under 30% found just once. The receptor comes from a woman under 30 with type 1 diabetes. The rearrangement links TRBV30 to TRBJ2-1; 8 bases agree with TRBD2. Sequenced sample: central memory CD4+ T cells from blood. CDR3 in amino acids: CAWAGGLVPHEQFF. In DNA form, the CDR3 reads TGTGCCTGGGCGGGGGGACTAGTTCCCCATGAGCAGTTCTTC.